The sample holds a few counts of the clone carrying this T cell receptor beta chain. Its antigen is currently unknown. The data were taken from a study of beta chain features in type 1 diabetes. Study-level results: Researchers report that Type 1 diabetes patients had moderately but significantly shorter TCRB CDR3s across all four CD4+ subsets.

Looked up from germline, CDR1 is SQVTM and CDR2 is ANQGSEA. The CDR3 extends over 15 amino acids. Trimming left V 0 bases short and J 0 bases short, with 12 bases between. All of the isolated RNA was reverse transcribed, so expressed TCRB transcripts were sequenced. Sequencing used immunoSEQ multiplex PCR; TCRdb keeps in-frame clones, though not all of them. The sample records about 300,000 clones, 13% being singletons. This chain uses TRBV29-1 with TRBJ2-7; no firm D call. The TCR was taken from a woman between 18 and 29 years old with type 1 diabetes. Sequencing was carried out using naive CD4+ T cells from blood. DNA for the CDR3: TGCAGCGTTGAAGAAAAACAGAAGAACTCCTACGAGCAGTACTTC. This translates into CSVEEKQKNSYEQYF.